Detailed here is one TCR beta chain. The target of this receptor is not known. No much larger clonotype is one base removed from it; base qualities were not supplied. There are 14 amino acids in the CDR3, from cysteine to phenylalanine inclusive. Kept here is only the CDR3 DNA, which spans 42 bases and is read in frame from base 1. The germline ends are 10 bases apart after V is trimmed by 1 base and J by 3 bases. Sequences SGHVS (CDR1) and FQNEAQ (CDR2) are obtained from the germline V gene. This entry comes from a study of shared clonotypes between healthy human individuals (dated by TCRdb to 2020 to 2021). At the level of the whole study: Two women and a few men aged 18 to 49 years were included in the cohort. Per donor, three plates each were used for CD4 naive and CD4 memory, two for CD8 naive, and one for CD8 memory. Between about 0.9 and 9 billion PBMCs per donor were obtained by leukapheresis. Different laboratories and diverse techniques were used to prepare libraries and sequence TCR repertoires, to increase sequencing depth and limit assay-specific biases. To estimate repertoire size and how much clonotype sharing occurs between individuals, the study deeply sequenced the blood TCR repertoires of five or six healthy adults. Overall study results and their limits: Estimated clonotype richness was generally larger for naive than for memory subsets. Higher generation probabilities were observed for clonotypes shared by all four sorted-subset donors than for non-shared clonotypes. Pairwise subsampling indicated that sequencing depth was expected to affect the degree of clonotype sharing among donors. Sampling was limited to blood, and TCR repertoires in tissue likely differ from TCR repertoires in blood. Rarefaction of sorted-subset datasets indicated incomplete sequencing despite the large sequencing depth. The small number of donors limited the genetic and exposure-history diversity represented. Across a few donors, 5% to 6% of naive CD4, 3.5% of naive CD8, under 2.5% of memory CD4, and 0.4% of memory CD8 clonotypes were shared.

Using the deep immunoSEQ assay, TCR CDR3 regions were amplified from genomic DNA by multiplex PCR. Extracted genomic DNA from each cell subset was distributed evenly across all wells of several immunoSEQ 96-well plates, and each plate was treated as a replicate. For sorted subsets, each replicate PCR was loaded with 200 ng genomic DNA, equivalent to some 31,000 T cell genomes. Purified libraries were quantified with a Qubit 3.0 fluorometer, sized on a Bioanalyzer 2100, and re-quantified with the KAPA Library Quantification kit. Every immunoSEQ 96-well plate was sequenced on a dedicated single-read 150-cycle Illumina NextSeq 550 flow cell. The source study handled its data this way. Because the immunoSEQ output included only junctional sequences and no quality scores, the filtering could not be the same as the filtering used for full-length reads. To assign V/J genes and CDR3, sequences were annotated against IMGT germline references using PyIR, a Python wrapper for IgBLAST v1.9. Any read was removed if the V/J assignment was weak (E-value above 1e-6), the CDR3 was missing, or the read contained stop codons, out-of-frame junctions, or ambiguous translated residues. V3J clonotypes were defined as sequences sharing the same inferred V gene, J gene, and CDR3 amino acid sequence. Percentage overlap between repertoires was computed as shared unique clonotypes divided by the size of the smaller repertoire. Richness of each repertoire was evaluated using RTK rarefaction, the Chao1 estimator, and Recon v2.1 estimates of unobserved clonotypes. For all TCRbeta clonotypes obtained by the gDNA method from several donors, generation probabilities were computed with OLGA. The source is immuneACCESS, and TCRdb retained only in-frame sequences with V and J called. Part of the clones is not carried over; for the studies checked, unresolved V genes explain less than half of this, and the remainder is unexplained. V, J and clone size are those of that table, while D and trimming were read from the DNA. The sample profile shows over a million clones; approximately 98% of them were found once. The ten largest clonotypes hold about 0.45% of the sample.

The donors were healthy, HIV-negative adults with no recently reported acute infections or vaccinations. Every donor was a Caucasian adult living in Nashville, Tennessee, USA. CD4+ T cells were enriched by magnetic negative selection, after which naive cells were positively selected on CD45RA and the negative fraction was taken as the memory subset. Blood was collected by leukapheresis, and PBMCs were isolated by Ficoll-Histopaque density gradient centrifugation and then cryopreserved in liquid nitrogen vapor phase. Purity and quantity of every magnetically sorted T cell population were checked by analytical flow cytometry. Genomic DNA was isolated from every sorted fraction and measured by UV absorbance on a Nanodrop 2000c.

Recombination connected TRBV7-8 to TRBJ2-7, with no reliable assignment of the D segment. The source is a man between 25 and 39 years old in good health. Sequencing was done on a sample of naive CD4+ T cells sorted from blood. This specimen's cell subset or site label, per the study, means: CD45RA+ positively selected. The nucleotide sequence is TGTGCCAGCAGCTTAGACGGATGGGGCTACGAGCAGTACTTC. This yields the protein CASSLDGWGYEQYF.